Shown below are 22 T cell receptor beta chains from a single sample sequenced in a study of tumor-infiltrating lymphocytes in primary liver carcinoma. With a constant-region primer, TCR beta cDNA was made from approximately 450 ng of total RNA. Construction of TCR beta libraries relied on three successive nested multiplex PCR rounds employing slightly modified ARM-PCR. The first two PCR rounds, around 10 cycles each, used TRBV1-TRBV30 forward primers and a C-beta reverse primer. One entry per CDR3 protein, called by TCRdb with MiXCR from the multiplex PCR reads. The repertoire holds 200,000 or so distinct CDR3 sequences, with less than 70% as singletons. RNA isolated from unsorted whole blood supplied the blood RNA, with germline DNA also extracted. Sequenced sample: peripheral blood. The receptors stem from a woman aged 55-70 years with primary liver carcinoma and hepatitis B virus infection.

Details on this clonotype: The germline gene is not matched at one end of the junction; a read error may be the cause. This chain uses TRBV7-8 with TRBJ1-6; D is unresolved. The CDR3 contains 16 residues. Germline CDR1 reads SGHVS; CDR2 reads FQNEAQ. CDR3 nucleotide sequence: TGTACCAGCAGCTCCATGGCAGGCTCCTATAATTCACCCCTCCACTTT. It yields the protein CTSSSMAGSYNSPLHF.

The chain combines TRBV4-1 with TRBJ2-2; 10 nucleotides align to TRBD2. Germline trimming cut 0 bases from V and 4 bases from J; bases unmatched to any gene: 8. The CDR3 has 18 residues. The germline V gene has CDR1 MGHRA and CDR2 YSYEKL. CDR3 in amino acids: CASSQDGLAGVVTGELFF. The CDR3 bases are TGCGCCAGCAGCCAAGATGGGCTAGCGGGAGTGGTCACCGGGGAGCTGTTTTTT.

In regard to this clonotype: The junction departs from the called germline gene at one end, perhaps through a read error. This chain connects TRBV11-2 to TRBJ2-7; TRBD1 matches 10 bases. The CDR3 length is 17 residues. Germline V gene data show CDR1 as SGHAT and CDR2 as FQNNGV. CDR3 amino acids: CASSLVRGTGVCYEQYF. CDR3 in DNA: TGTGCCAGCAGTTTAGTTCGGGGGACAGGGGTGTGTTACGAGCAGTACTTC.

As to this clonotype: It may be a read error: a sequence one base away is much more abundant. The V and J genes are TRBV6-1 and TRBJ2-7, with a tentative D call TRBD1 (6 bases). The germline V and J ends were trimmed by 6 bases and 4 bases, with 16 bases remaining between them. Germline V gene sequence: CDR1 MNHNS, CDR2 SASEGT. CDR3 length equals 14 residues. CDR3 amino acids: CASSCTGILYEQYF. DNA for the CDR3: TGTGCCAGCAGCTGCACAGGGATCCTGTACGAGCAGTACTTC.

The chain uses TRBV5-4 and TRBJ2-5; 7 bases line up with TRBD1. There are 15 residues in the CDR3. V trimming: 6 bases; J trimming: 2 bases; junction bases outside the gene matches: 10. CDR1 is SGHNT and CDR2 is YYREEE in the germline V gene (reference sequence). The CDR3 DNA sequence: TGTGCCAGCAACTCAGCAACAGGGGATCAAGAGACCCAGTACTTC. It translates to CASNSATGDQETQYF.

This clonotype was seen ten or more times. The chain couples TRBV6-2 or TRBV6-3 to TRBJ2-7; possibly TRBD2 for D (6 bases). The V gene lost 2 bases and the J gene lost 3 bases, with 14 bases spanning the gap. The CDR3 length is 15 residues. From germline, CDR1 is MNHEY and CDR2 SVGEGT. The CDR3: CASSYGGAGSYEQYF. CDR3 bases: TGTGCCAGCAGTTACGGAGGGGCGGGGAGCTACGAGCAGTACTTC.

A remark on this clonotype: A much larger clone differs from this one at a single base, so this may be a read error. The conserved final phenylalanine or tryptophan is absent from the CDR3, which likely points to a read error. This chain links TRBV6-5 with TRBJ1-1; the D gene is possibly TRBD1 (5 bases). Looked up from germline, CDR1 is MNHEY and CDR2 is SVGAGI. V lost 2 bases and J 4 bases, leaving 11 bases between the germline ends. The CDR3 is made up of 14 amino acids. This CDR3 reads CASSYRQGFTEAFL. CDR3 coding DNA: TGTGCCAGCAGTTACCGGCAGGGATTCACTGAAGCTTTCCTT.

V and J are TRBV29-1 and TRBJ1-2; no definite D call. The V gene lost 6 bases and the J gene lost 7 bases, with 15 bases spanning the gap. CDR1 and CDR2 from the germline V gene are SQVTM and ANQGSEA. The CDR3 length is 12 residues. The CDR3 coding sequence is TGCAGCGTGGGGAGTGGCGAGTTTGGCTACACCTTC. It is translated as CSVGSGEFGYTF.

The sample holds many counts of this clonotype. V gene TRBV29-1 combines with J gene TRBJ2-3; 10 bases match TRBD2. Germline V gene sequence: CDR1 SQVTM, CDR2 ANQGSEA. The junction had 6 bases not matched to a gene; V was cut back by 7 bases and J by 2 bases. This CDR3 region has 14 residues. In nucleotides, the CDR3 is TGCAGCGGGGACACTAGCGGGAACACAGATACGCAGTATTTT. Translation: CSGDTSGNTDTQYF.

The rearrangement links TRBV18 to TRBJ2-5; 7 positions match TRBD2. The CDR3 extends over 14 amino acids. V was pared by 6 bases and J by 5 bases, with 9 bases of the junction left unmatched. Germline CDR1 KGHSH, CDR2 LQKENI. The CDR3 bases are TGTGCCAGCTCCCTCACGGGGGGATCGGAGACCCAGTACTTC. This sequence encodes CASSLTGGSETQYF.

For this clonotype: Compared with germline, one end of the junction differs, possibly owing to a read error. This rearrangement joins TRBV11-2 to TRBJ1-2; D uncertain. The CDR3 extends over 15 amino acids. Germline lookup yields CDR1 SGHAT and CDR2 FQNNGV. In nucleotides, the CDR3 is TGTGCCAGCAGCTTAGGCCCAAGGGCCAACTATGGTTACACCTTC. Amino acid sequence: CASSLGPRANYGYTF.

The V and J genes are TRBV5-1 and TRBJ1-1; TRBD1 might be the D (5 bases). The V end lost 4 bases, the J end lost 6 bases, and 16 bases lay between the germline ends. The CDR3 loop spans 14 amino acids. Germline V gene lookup returns CDR1 SGHRS and CDR2 YFSETQ. The CDR3 bases are TGCGCCAGCAGCCTGGCGGTTCGGGGGGCTGAAGCTTTCTTT. It codes for CASSLAVRGAEAFF.

Comment on this clonotype: Here the CDR3 omits its conserved ending phenylalanine or tryptophan, so a read error is the likely source. The DNA is omitted, as the CDR3 cannot be located on it reliably, and the CDR3 follows TCRdb's listing. CDR3: CSVAAGGAIETHYS. The chain combines TRBV29-1 with TRBJ2-5; TRBD1, as called in the table, went unchecked against the DNA. The CDR3 length is 14 residues, termini included. Germline-derived CDR1 and CDR2 are SQVTM and ANQGSEA.

Notes on this clonotype: The junction departs from the called germline gene at one end, perhaps through a read error. The rearrangement links TRBV11-2 to TRBJ2-7; no clear D gene. Germline V gives CDR1 SGHAT, CDR2 FQNNGV. The CDR3 totals 11 residues. In DNA, the CDR3 is TGTGCCAGGAGCTTAGCAGGCCGGCAGTACTTC. Translation gives CARSLAGRQYF. The variable domain in full, completed from reference TRBV11-2 and TRBJ2-7, reads EAGVAQSPRYKIIEKRQSVAFWCNPISGHATLYWYQQILGQGPKLLIQFQNNGVVDDSQLPKDRFSAERLKGVDSTLKIQPAKLEDSAVYLCARSLAGRQYFGPGTRLTVT.

Concerning this clonotype: A much bigger clone sits one base away, suggesting this may be a read error. The chain carries TRBV6-5 and TRBJ2-1; D is possibly TRBD2 (6 bases). The end of the DNA fits TRBJ2-7 better, so the J call may be wrong. Germline V gene sequence: CDR1 MNHEY, CDR2 SVGAGI. The length of the CDR3 is 15 residues. CDR3 protein: CASSPSVSSYNEQYF. Here the CDR3 DNA reads TGTGCCAGCAGTCCTAGCGTCTCCTCCTACAATGAGCAGTACTTC.

This clonotype was detected only a few times. CDR3 sequence (DNA): TGTGCCAGCAGCCCCCCCTTACTCTCCAATGAGCAGTTCTTC. It yields the protein CASSPPLLSNEQFF. J is TRBJ2-1 and V is TRBV11-2; no clear D gene. Trimming removed 5 bases at V and 6 bases at J, with 14 bases between. This CDR3 has 14 residues. Germline values: CDR1 SGHAT, CDR2 FQNNGV.

Comments on this clonotype: The junction does not match germline at one end; this may be a read error. The V and J genes are TRBV12-5 and TRBJ1-2, with TRBD1 matching 8 bases. Germline V gene data show CDR1 as LGHNT and CDR2 as FRNRAP. This CDR3 spans 12 amino acids. The CDR3 is CASAQGASGYIF. CDR3 nucleotide sequence: TGTGCTAGTGCCCAGGGGGCGAGTGGTTACATCTTC.

This clonotype was counted once. Relative to the germline gene, one junction end is altered; a read error may explain this. The gene calls are TRBV11-3 and TRBJ2-1; 7 bases line up with TRBD2. The CDR3 sequence is 19 residues long. Germline-derived CDR1 and CDR2 are SGHNT and YENEEA. CDR3 sequence: CATSSSRPSGLNSYNEQFF. CDR3 DNA: TGTGCCACCAGCTCCAGTAGGCCTAGCGGACTAAACTCTTACAATGAGCAGTTCTTC.

This chain links TRBV11-2 with TRBJ2-7, with D perhaps matching TRBD1 or TRBD2 (5 bases each). The closer fit of TRBJ2-1 to the DNA end suggests the J call may be wrong. The length of the CDR3 is 12 residues. Germline-derived CDR1 and CDR2 are SGHAT and FQNNGV. This chain's CDR3 is CASSGAGYEQFF. As DNA, the CDR3 is TGTGCCAGCAGCGGGGCGGGCTACGAGCAGTTCTTC.

This clonotype turned up a few times. V is TRBV21-1 and J is TRBJ2-3; the table gives TRBD2 as D, unverified against the DNA. TRBV21-1 is recorded as a pseudogene. The CDR3 consists of 18 residues. Here the CDR3 DNA reads TGTGCCAGCAGTACCACTAGCGGGGACCTCCATGGCACAGATACGCAGTATTTT. Amino acids: CASSTTSGDLHGTDTQYF.

Concerning this clonotype: The conserved closing phenylalanine or tryptophan is absent in this CDR3, likely reflecting a read error. The V and J genes are TRBV29-1 and TRBJ2-4; D unresolved. CDR3 length: 13 residues. Germline CDR1 reads SQVTM; CDR2 reads ANQGSEA. The CDR3 reads CSVEHWARNIQYS. The CDR3 nucleotides are TGCAGTGTTGAACACTGGGCCCGAAACATTCAGTACTCC.

Concerning this clonotype: A much larger clone lies a single base off, so this may be a read error. The chain joins TRBV7-9 to TRBJ2-2, with 8 bases lining up with TRBD2. The CDR3 consists of 15 residues. Germline-derived CDR1 and CDR2 are SEHNR and FQNEAQ (reference sequence). The CDR3 here is CVSRPGLAGTGELFF. The CDR3 coding sequence is TGTGTCAGCAGACCCGGACTAGCTGGGACCGGGGAGCTGTTTTTT.